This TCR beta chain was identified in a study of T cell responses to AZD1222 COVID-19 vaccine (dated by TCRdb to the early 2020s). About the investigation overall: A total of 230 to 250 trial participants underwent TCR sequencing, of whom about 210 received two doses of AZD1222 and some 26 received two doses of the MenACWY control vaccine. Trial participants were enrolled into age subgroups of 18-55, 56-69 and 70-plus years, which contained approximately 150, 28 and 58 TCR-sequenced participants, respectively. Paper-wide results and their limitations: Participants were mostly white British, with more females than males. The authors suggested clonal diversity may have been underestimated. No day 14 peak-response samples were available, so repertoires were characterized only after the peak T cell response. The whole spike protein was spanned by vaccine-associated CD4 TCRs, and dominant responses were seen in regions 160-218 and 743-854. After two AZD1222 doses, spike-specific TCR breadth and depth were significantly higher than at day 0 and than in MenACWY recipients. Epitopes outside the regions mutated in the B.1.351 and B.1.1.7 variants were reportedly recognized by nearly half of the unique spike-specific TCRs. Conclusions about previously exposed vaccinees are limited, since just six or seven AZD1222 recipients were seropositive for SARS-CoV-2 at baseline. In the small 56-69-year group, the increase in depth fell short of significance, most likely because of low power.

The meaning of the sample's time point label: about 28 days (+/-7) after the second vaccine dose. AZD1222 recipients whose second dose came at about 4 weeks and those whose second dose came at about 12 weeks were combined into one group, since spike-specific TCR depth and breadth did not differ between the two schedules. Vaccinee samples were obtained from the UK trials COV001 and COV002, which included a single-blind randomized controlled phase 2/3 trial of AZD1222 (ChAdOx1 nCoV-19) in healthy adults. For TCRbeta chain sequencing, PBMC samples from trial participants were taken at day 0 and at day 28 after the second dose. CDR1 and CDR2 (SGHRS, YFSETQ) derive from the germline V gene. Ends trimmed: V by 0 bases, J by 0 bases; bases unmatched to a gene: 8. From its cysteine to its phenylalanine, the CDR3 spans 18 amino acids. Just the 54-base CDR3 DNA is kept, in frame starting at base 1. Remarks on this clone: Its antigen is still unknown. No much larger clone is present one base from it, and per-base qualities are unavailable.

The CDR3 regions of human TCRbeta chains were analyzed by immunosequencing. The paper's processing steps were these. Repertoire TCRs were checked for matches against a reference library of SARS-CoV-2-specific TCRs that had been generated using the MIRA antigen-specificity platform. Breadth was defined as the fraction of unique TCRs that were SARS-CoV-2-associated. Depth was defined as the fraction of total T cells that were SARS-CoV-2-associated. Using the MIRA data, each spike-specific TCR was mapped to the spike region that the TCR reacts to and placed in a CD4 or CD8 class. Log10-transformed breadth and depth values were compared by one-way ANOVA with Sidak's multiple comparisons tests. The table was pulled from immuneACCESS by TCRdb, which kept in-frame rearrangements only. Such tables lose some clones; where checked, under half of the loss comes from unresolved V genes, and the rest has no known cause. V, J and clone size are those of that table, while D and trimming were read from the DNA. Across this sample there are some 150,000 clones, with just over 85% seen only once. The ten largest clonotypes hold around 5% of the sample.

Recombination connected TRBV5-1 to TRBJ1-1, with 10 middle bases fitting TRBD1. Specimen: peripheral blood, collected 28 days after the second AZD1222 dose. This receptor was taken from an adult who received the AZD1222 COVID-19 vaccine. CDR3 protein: CASSLAGTGVFMNTEAFF. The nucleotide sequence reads TGCGCCAGCAGCTTGGCCGGGACAGGGGTTTTCATGAACACTGAAGCTTTCTTT.